The T cell receptor beta chain described here comes from a study of PD-1 blockade in classical Hodgkin lymphoma. The CDR3 is 15 residues long. Per the germline V gene, CDR1 is LNHDA and CDR2 is SQIVND (reference sequence). The trim removed 5 bases at V and 7 bases at J, leaving 11 bases unmatched. In every patient, relapse followed autologous stem cell transplantation, while exposure to brentuximab vedotin differed. Using immunoSEQ multiplex PCR, the repertoire was profiled, and TCRdb retains in-frame clones only, with some absent. This sample carries just under 100,000 clones, approximately 88% of them seen once, and the ten largest clones take 9% to 15%.

The chain is built from TRBV19 and TRBJ1-2; 9 bases agree with TRBD1. The sample consisted of peripheral blood mononuclear cells (PBMCs), taken at baseline. This TCR came from a human donor with classical Hodgkin lymphoma. CDR3 sequence: CASSLLTGQGFGYTF. CDR3 sequence (DNA): TGTGCCAGTAGTTTGTTAACGGGACAGGGTTTTGGCTACACCTTC.